This section outlines one TCR beta chain sequence together with its context. This entry belongs to a study of blood T cell repertoires in COVID-19. Study in general: From T cells, B-cell-depleted T cells, or PBMCs came the material, which was cDNA or gDNA.

The germline V gene has CDR1 SNHLY and CDR2 FYNNEI. The CDR3 length is 13 residues. Deletions cut 3 bases from V and 5 bases from J, with 10 bases between. Original processing methods: How many nucleated cells were present was estimated from reference gene primer amplification. TCRdb's table, derived via immunoSEQ multiplex PCR, lists solely in-frame clones and lacks some. D and trimming come from the DNA, and the V and J calls and clone size come from that table. The profile shows 210,000 or so clones, about 88% of them singletons. The rearrangement links TRBV2 to TRBJ1-2; D gene unclear. The TCR originated in a man in his forties with active or convalescent COVID-19. The source material was peripheral blood. The chain's CDR3 is CASSDWQEYGYTF. The CDR3 DNA sequence: TGTGCCAGCAGTGATTGGCAGGAATATGGCTACACCTTC. The entire variable domain, with the rest obtained from reference TRBV2 and TRBJ1-2, is as follows: EPEVTQTPSHQVTQMGQEVILRCVPISNHLYFYWYRQILGQKVEFLVSFYNNEISEKSEIFDDQFSVERPDGSNFTLKIRSTKLEDSAMYFCASSDWQEYGYTFGSGTRLTVV.